What follows describes a single T cell receptor (beta chain). The sample comes from a study of blood T cell repertoires in COVID-19. Study in general: Researchers got acute and convalescent COVID-19 samples from the United States, Italy and Spain. PBMCs, B-cell-depleted T cells, or T cells were the source of the cDNA or gDNA that made up the material.

Original handling: Counts of nucleated cells, estimated from reference gene primer amplification, were obtained. Some clones are missing from TCRdb's copy, which holds only in-frame ones; the method was immunoSEQ multiplex PCR. V, J and clone size are those of that table, while D and trimming were read from the DNA. The table includes some 110,000 clones, about 81% detected once. The germline CDR1 and CDR2 sequences are SGHNT and YYREEE (reference sequence). CDR3 length: 17 residues. V dropped 0 bases and J dropped 0; count of bases not matched to a gene: 6. Source material: peripheral blood. The V gene is TRBV5-4, the J gene TRBJ2-1, with TRBD2 matching 7 bases. This receptor was obtained from a man between 65 and 85 years old with acute or convalescent COVID-19. The CDR3 DNA sequence: TGTGCCAGCAGCTTGGTTTCCGGCGGGAGCTCCTACAATGAGCAGTTCTTC. Translation: CASSLVSGGSSYNEQFF.